The next 5 T cell receptor beta chains were all read from a single sample in a study of cytomegalovirus exposure and HLA in healthy donors. A multiplex PCR was run with 60 Vbeta primers and 13 Jbeta primers. Measured with immunoSEQ multiplex PCR; TCRdb has only the in-frame clones, and not every one. Of around 110,000 clones listed, around 67% were seen once; the top ten hold 14%. The sample consisted of PBMCs. Every receptor here comes from a woman aged 35 to 49 in good health and CMV-seropositive.

V usage is TRBV10-3 and J usage is TRBJ1-2; 9 bases match TRBD1. The V gene end was trimmed by 8 bases and the J gene end by 4 bases; junction bases not matched to a gene: 5. The V gene's germline CDR1 is ENHRY and CDR2 SYGVKD. This CDR3 contains 13 residues. The CDR3 sequence is CAIEGQGSYGYTF. The DNA for the CDR3 is TGTGCCATCGAGGGACAGGGATCCTATGGCTACACCTTC.

This chain joins TRBV6-1 and TRBJ1-1; TRBD1 matches 7 bases. This CDR3 contains 14 residues. V dropped 10 bases and J dropped 4; count of bases not matched to a gene: 12. Looked up from germline, CDR1 is MNHNS and CDR2 is SASEGT. The CDR3 here is CATVTPDRATEAFF. Written as DNA, the CDR3 is TGTGCCACCGTAACCCCAGACAGGGCCACTGAAGCTTTCTTT.

The CDR3, as DNA: TGTGCCTGGGACAGGCAGAACACTGAAGCTTTCTTT. It encodes CAWDRQNTEAFF. The rearrangement links TRBV30 to TRBJ1-1, with a possible D match to TRBD1 (6 bases). Germline lookup yields CDR1 GTSNPN and CDR2 SVGIG (reference sequence). The CDR3 runs to 12 residues. Trimming removed 5 bases from V and 1 base from J, with 8 bases in between.

This clone showed up just once. This rearrangement joins TRBV2 to TRBJ2-3, with 7 bases identical to TRBD1. V was pared by 6 bases and J by 2 bases, with 8 bases of the junction left unmatched. Germline loops: CDR1 SNHLY, CDR2 FYNNEI. The CDR3 is 15 residues long. The CDR3 bases are TGTGCCAGCAGAACCCGGGACAGCCTCACAGATACGCAGTATTTT. This codes for CASRTRDSLTDTQYF.

This clone was detected only once. This chain uses TRBV30 with TRBJ2-1; a weak D match, TRBD2 (5 bases). The germline V and J ends were trimmed by 4 bases and 4 bases, with 20 bases remaining between them. The CDR3 extends over 16 amino acids. From germline, CDR1 is GTSNPN and CDR2 SVGIG (reference sequence). The CDR3 nucleotides read TGTGCCTGGACTCTCCTCTTTCAGCGGCCGTACAATGAGCAGTTCTTC. This translates into CAWTLLFQRPYNEQFF.